This TCR beta chain was sequenced for a study of OX40 agonist ivuxolimab in advanced cancers. Study-level information: Cancers in dose escalation were hepatocellular, melanoma, renal cell and head and neck. Study-wide results and caveats: Expanded peripheral T cells had an undetermined antigen specificity. Relatively little clonal expansion, among the lowest observed, appeared in partial responders at 0.1-3.0 mg/kg. Clonal expansion was seen in CD4+ and CD8+ blood T cells by week 6 at 0.1 to 3.0 mg/kg.

Comments on this clone: Its antigen remains unknown.

The assay was immunoSEQ multiplex PCR, and TCRdb's table has in-frame clones only and misses some. The table lists 81,000 or so clones, approximately 90% of them singletons. The CDR3 spans 16 residues. Germline lookup yields CDR1 SGHRS and CDR2 YFSETQ. The V and J ends lost 3 bases and 1 base, in that order; junction bases with no gene match: 8. The chain carries TRBV5-1 and TRBJ2-7, with 9 bases lining up with TRBD1. This clonotype was sampled from an adult with an advanced solid tumor such as melanoma, head and neck, liver or kidney cancer. This specimen was CD4+ or CD8+ T cells sorted from blood, taken in a trial of the OX40 agonist ivuxolimab. The chain's CDR3 is CASSSEGQGTSYEQYF. The CDR3 DNA follows: TGCGCCAGCAGCTCTGAGGGACAGGGCACGTCCTACGAGCAGTACTTC.